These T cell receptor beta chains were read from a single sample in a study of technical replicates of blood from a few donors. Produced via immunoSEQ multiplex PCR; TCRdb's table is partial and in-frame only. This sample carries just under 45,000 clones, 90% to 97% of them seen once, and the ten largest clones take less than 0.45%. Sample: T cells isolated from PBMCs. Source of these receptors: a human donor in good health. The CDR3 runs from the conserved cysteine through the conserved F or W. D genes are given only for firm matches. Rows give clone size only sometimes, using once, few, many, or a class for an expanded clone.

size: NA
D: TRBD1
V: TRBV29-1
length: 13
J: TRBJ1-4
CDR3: CSGRDRADEKLFF
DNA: TGCAGCGGCCGGGACAGGGCTGATGAAAAACTGTTTTTT

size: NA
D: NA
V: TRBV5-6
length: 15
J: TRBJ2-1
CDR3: CASSLTESPYNEQFF
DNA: TGTGCCAGCAGCTTGACGGAGAGCCCCTACAATGAGCAGTTCTTC

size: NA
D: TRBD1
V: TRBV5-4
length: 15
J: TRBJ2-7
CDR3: CASSTDGTGGYEQYF
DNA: TGTGCCAGCAGTACGGATGGGACAGGGGGCTACGAGCAGTACTTC

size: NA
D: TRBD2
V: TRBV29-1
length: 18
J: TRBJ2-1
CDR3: CSVEEGTSGPSSYNEQFF
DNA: TGCAGCGTTGAAGAGGGGACTAGCGGTCCGAGCTCCTACAATGAGCAGTTCTTC

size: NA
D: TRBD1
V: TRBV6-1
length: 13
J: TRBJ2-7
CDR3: CASSGTGFYEQYF
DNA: TGTGCCAGCAGTGGGACAGGTTTCTACGAGCAGTACTTC

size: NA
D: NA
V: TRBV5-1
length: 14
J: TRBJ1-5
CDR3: CASSLGGLDQPQHF
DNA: TGCGCCAGCAGCTTGGGGGGGCTAGATCAGCCCCAGCATTTT

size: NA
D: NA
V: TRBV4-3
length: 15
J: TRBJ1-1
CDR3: CASSQDWGMNTEAFF
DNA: TGCGCCAGCAGCCAAGATTGGGGCATGAACACTGAAGCTTTCTTT

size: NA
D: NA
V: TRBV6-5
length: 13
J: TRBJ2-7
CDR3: CASSPTASYEQYF
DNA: TGTGCCAGCAGTCCTACAGCTTCCTACGAGCAGTACTTC

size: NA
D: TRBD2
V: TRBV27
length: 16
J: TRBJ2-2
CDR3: CASSVPGLVAPGELFF
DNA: TGTGCCAGCAGTGTGCCGGGACTAGTGGCTCCCGGGGAGCTGTTTTTT

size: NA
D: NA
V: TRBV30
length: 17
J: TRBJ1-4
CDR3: CAWSVVKGFATNEKLFF
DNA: TGTGCCTGGAGTGTAGTGAAGGGGTTTGCAACTAATGAAAAACTGTTTTTT

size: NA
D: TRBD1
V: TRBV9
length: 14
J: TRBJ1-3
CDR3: CASSVFRDSHTIYF
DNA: TGTGCCAGCAGTGTATTTAGGGACAGCCACACCATATATTTT

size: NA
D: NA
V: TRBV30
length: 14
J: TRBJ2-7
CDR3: CAWSVGEELYEQYF
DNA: TGTGCCTGGAGTGTAGGAGAAGAACTATACGAGCAGTACTTC

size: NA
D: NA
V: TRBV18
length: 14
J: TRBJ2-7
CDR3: CASSPGTHLYEQYF
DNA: TGTGCCAGCTCACCAGGGACACACCTCTACGAGCAGTACTTC

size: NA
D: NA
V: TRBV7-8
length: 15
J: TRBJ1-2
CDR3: CASSSQLGGSRGYTF
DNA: TGTGCCAGCAGCTCTCAGCTTGGTGGGTCTAGGGGCTACACCTTC

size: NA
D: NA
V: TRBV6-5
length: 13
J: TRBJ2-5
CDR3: CASGTGLQETQYF
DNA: TGTGCCAGCGGAACAGGTTTACAAGAGACCCAGTACTTC

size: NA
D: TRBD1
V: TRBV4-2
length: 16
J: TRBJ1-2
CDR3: CASSQDSQTGVYGYTF
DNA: TGTGCCAGCAGCCAAGATAGTCAGACAGGGGTCTATGGCTACACCTTC

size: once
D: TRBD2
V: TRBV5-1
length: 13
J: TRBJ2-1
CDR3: CASRGLPGGEQFF
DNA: TGCGCCAGCAGAGGGTTACCGGGAGGGGAGCAGTTCTTC

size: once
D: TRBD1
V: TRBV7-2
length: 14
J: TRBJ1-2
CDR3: CASSLQQGAQGYTF
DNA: TGTGCCAGCAGCTTACAACAGGGGGCGCAAGGCTACACCTTC

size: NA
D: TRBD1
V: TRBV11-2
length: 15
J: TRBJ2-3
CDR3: CASSWTGGLTDTQYF
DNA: TGTGCCAGCAGCTGGACAGGGGGTCTCACAGATACGCAGTATTTT

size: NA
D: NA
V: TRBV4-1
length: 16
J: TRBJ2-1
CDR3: CASSLRTPRGGNEQFF
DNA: TGCGCCAGCAGCCTCCGGACCCCTCGAGGGGGAAATGAGCAGTTCTTC

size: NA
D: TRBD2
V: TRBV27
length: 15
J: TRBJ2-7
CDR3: CASRVAGGRTYEQYF
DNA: TGTGCCAGTAGAGTAGCGGGAGGACGTACCTACGAGCAGTACTTC

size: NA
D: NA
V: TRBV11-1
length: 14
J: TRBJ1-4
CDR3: CASSLQAGDEKLFF
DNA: TGTGCCAGCAGCTTACAGGCAGGGGATGAAAAACTGTTTTTT

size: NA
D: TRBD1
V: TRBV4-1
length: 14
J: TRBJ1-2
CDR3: CASSQDGTGVGYTF
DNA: TGCGCCAGCAGCCAAGATGGGACAGGGGTTGGCTACACCTTC

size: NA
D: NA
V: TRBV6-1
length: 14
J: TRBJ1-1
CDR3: CASSDIGRGTEAFF
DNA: TGTGCCAGCAGTGATATTGGAAGGGGCACTGAAGCTTTCTTT

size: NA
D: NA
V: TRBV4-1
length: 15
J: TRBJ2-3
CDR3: CASSQGTTSTDTQYF
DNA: TGCGCCAGCAGCCAAGGGACTACTAGCACAGATACGCAGTATTTT

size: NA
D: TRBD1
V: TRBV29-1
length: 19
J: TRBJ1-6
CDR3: CSDGADRGRPPPNNSPLHF
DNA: TGCAGCGACGGCGCCGACAGGGGCCGACCTCCACCTAATAATTCACCCCTCCACTTT

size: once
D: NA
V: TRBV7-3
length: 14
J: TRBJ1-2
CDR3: CASSAYSGNYGYTF
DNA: TGTGCCAGCAGCGCCTACTCAGGGAACTATGGCTACACCTTC

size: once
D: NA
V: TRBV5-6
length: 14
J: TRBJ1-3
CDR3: CASSLASSGNTIYF
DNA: TGTGCCAGCAGCTTGGCATCCTCTGGAAACACCATATATTTT

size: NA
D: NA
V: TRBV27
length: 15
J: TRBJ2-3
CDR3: CASSLTGRGTDTQYF
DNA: TGTGCCAGCAGCCTAACAGGGAGGGGCACAGATACGCAGTATTTT

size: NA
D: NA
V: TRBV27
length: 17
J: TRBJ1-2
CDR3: CASSLSPRGGAAYGYTF
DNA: TGTGCCAGCAGTTTATCACCTCGGGGGGGCGCAGCATATGGCTACACCTTC

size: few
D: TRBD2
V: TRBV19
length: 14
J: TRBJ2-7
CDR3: CASSLLAGDHEQYF
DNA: TGTGCCAGTAGTTTGCTAGCGGGAGACCACGAGCAGTACTTC

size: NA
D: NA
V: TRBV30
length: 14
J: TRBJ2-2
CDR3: CAQHIAEATGELFF
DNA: TGTGCCCAACACATAGCGGAGGCTACCGGGGAGCTGTTTTTT

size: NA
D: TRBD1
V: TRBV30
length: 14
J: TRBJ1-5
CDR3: CAWSRGGSNQPQHF
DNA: TGTGCCTGGAGTAGAGGGGGCAGCAATCAGCCCCAGCATTTT

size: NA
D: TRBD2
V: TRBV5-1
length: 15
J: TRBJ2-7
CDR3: CASSLEPSGPYEQYF
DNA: TGCGCCAGCAGCTTGGAACCTAGCGGACCCTACGAGCAGTACTTC

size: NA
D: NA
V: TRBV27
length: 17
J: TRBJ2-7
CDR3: CASSPLARGAIRYEQYF
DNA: TGTGCCAGCAGTCCGCTTGCCCGGGGGGCCATCAGATACGAGCAGTACTTC

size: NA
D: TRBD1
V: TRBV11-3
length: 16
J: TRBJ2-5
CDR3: CASSWGGTGTQETQYF
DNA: TGTGCCAGCAGCTGGGGCGGGACAGGGACCCAAGAGACCCAGTACTTC

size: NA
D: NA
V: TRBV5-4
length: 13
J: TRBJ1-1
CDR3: CASGEAGLTEAFF
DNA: TGTGCCAGCGGCGAGGCGGGTCTCACTGAAGCTTTCTTT

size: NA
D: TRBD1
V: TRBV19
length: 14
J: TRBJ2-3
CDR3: CASNQDREVDTQYF
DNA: TGTGCCAGTAATCAGGACAGGGAGGTCGATACGCAGTATTTT

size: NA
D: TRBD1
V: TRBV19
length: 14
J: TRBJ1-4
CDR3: CASSLEGTVEKLFF
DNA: TGTGCCAGTAGTCTGGAAGGGACAGTTGAAAAACTGTTTTTT

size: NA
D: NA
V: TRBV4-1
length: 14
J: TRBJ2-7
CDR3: CASSQGQGTYEQYF
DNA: TGCGCCAGCAGCCAAGGGCAGGGAACGTACGAGCAGTACTTC

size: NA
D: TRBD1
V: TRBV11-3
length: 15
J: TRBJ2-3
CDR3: CASSSGTGSTDTQYF
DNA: TGTGCCAGCAGCTCCGGGACAGGGAGCACAGATACGCAGTATTTT

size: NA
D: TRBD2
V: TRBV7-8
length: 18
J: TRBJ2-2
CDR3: CASSDRLAGNLNTGELFF
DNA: TGTGCCAGCAGCGATAGACTAGCGGGGAACCTGAACACCGGGGAGCTGTTTTTT

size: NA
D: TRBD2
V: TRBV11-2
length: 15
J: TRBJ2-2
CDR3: CASSLEASGSRELFF
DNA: TGTGCCAGCAGCTTAGAGGCTAGCGGGAGCCGGGAGCTGTTTTTT

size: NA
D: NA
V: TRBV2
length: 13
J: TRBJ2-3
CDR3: CASAQGSADTQYF
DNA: TGTGCCAGCGCCCAGGGAAGCGCAGATACGCAGTATTTT

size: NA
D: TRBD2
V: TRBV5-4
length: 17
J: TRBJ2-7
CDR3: CASSGGLAGVTSYEQYF
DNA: TGTGCCAGCAGCGGCGGACTAGCGGGAGTTACGTCCTACGAGCAGTACTTC

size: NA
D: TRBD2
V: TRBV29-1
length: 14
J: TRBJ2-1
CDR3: CSVDISGIGNEQFF
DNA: TGCAGCGTTGACATAAGCGGGATAGGGAATGAGCAGTTCTTC

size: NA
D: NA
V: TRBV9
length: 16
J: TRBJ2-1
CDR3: CASSVGSSGRYNEQFF
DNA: TGTGCCAGCAGCGTAGGATCAAGCGGGCGATACAATGAGCAGTTCTTC

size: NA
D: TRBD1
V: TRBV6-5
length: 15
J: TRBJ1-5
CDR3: CASRPTRQGKLAQHF
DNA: TGTGCCAGCAGACCAACTCGACAGGGGAAATTGGCCCAGCATTTT

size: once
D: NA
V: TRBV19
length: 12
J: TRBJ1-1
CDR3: CASRHQDIEAFF
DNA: TGTGCCAGTAGGCATCAGGATATTGAAGCTTTCTTT

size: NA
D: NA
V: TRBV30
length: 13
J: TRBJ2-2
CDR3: CASLRKQDGELFF
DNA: TGTGCCAGCCTTCGGAAGCAGGACGGGGAGCTGTTTTTT

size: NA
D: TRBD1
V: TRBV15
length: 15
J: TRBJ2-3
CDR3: CATSNLRGPTDTQYF
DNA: TGTGCCACCAGCAACCTCAGGGGGCCCACAGATACGCAGTATTTT

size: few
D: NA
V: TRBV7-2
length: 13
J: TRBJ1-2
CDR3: CASSLQGSDGYTF
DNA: TGTGCCAGCAGCTTACAGGGATCGGATGGCTACACCTTC